This TCR beta chain was recovered during a study of T-cell memory formation after mild COVID-19. The overall study: Clustering of TCRs was largely donor specific. Study-level findings and limits: Contracting clones localized mainly to CM and EM when CD4+ and mainly to EMRA when CD8+.

The germline CDR1 and CDR2 sequences are SGHRS and YFSETQ. The CDR3 is 12 amino acids. The V gene lost 0 bases and the J gene lost 10 bases, with 8 bases spanning the gap. The table lists this clonotype with a few counts. The antigen remains unidentified. TCRdb reprocessed the 5' RACE reads via MiXCR and lists one record per CDR3 protein. This sample carries about 440,000 distinct CDR3 sequences, around 20% of them seen once, and the ten largest clones take around 8.4%. Sequencing was carried out using PBMCs or a T cell subset sorted from them (not recorded which). The sequence came from an adult woman who had mild COVID-19 (a few samples of this study predate the infection). Cell type and time point are not known. The chain couples TRBV5-1 to TRBJ2-1; D gene ambiguous. Here the CDR3 reads CASSLGRWEQFF. In DNA, the CDR3 is TGCGCCAGCAGCTTGGGCCGATGGGAGCAGTTCTTC.